This T cell receptor beta chain was sequenced in a study of T cell changes during pregnancy in multiple sclerosis. CDR1 and CDR2 from the germline V gene are SNHLY and FYNNEI. V was pared by 9 bases and J by 1 base, with 12 bases between. There are 13 residues in the CDR3. Profiled with immunoSEQ multiplex PCR; TCRdb holds only in-frame clones, not every one. This sample has tens of thousands of clones, with roughly nine tenths found just once. This clone occurred once. This TCR came from a female donor with multiple sclerosis, enrolled in a pregnancy study. V gene TRBV2 combines with J gene TRBJ1-1; possibly TRBD1 for D (6 bases). Sequences were derived from CD4+ T cells from peripheral blood mononuclear cells, sampled after pregnancy. The CDR3 reads CASSGHPNTEAFF. CDR3 DNA sequence: TGTGCCAGTTCGGGACACCCGAACACTGAAGCTTTCTTT.